The clone carrying this T cell receptor (beta chain) was seen a few times. Its antigen remains unidentified. Germline CDR1 and CDR2: SGHRS and YFSETQ. This CDR3 is built from 13 residues. The V end was cut by 0 bases, the J end by 5 bases, with 5 bases between. Sequencing was performed with immunoSEQ multiplex PCR; in TCRdb, only in-frame clones are kept and a portion is missing. Among 27,000 or so clones, 72% were seen once, and the ten largest hold approximately 3.5%. The record originates from a study of PD-1 blockade in classical Hodgkin lymphoma. Study-wide results and limits: Underlying causes for the observed repertoire differences were not defined, possibly disease activity or prior therapy. Partial responders and progressors had significantly lower baseline TCR diversity.

The sample's time point: cycle 4 day 1 (C4D1), after five to seven weeks of nivolumab. Patients all relapsed after autologous stem cell transplantation, and there was variation in brentuximab vedotin exposure. Each best response was a complete response, a partial response or progressive disease. This TCR was recovered from a human donor with classical Hodgkin lymphoma. This chain joins TRBV5-1 and TRBJ2-2; D is unclear. This material consisted of peripheral blood mononuclear cells (PBMCs), taken before the fourth cycle of nivolumab. CDR3 bases: TGCGCCAGCAGCTTGGCCGGAACCGGGGAGCTGTTTTTT. Its protein is CASSLAGTGELFF.